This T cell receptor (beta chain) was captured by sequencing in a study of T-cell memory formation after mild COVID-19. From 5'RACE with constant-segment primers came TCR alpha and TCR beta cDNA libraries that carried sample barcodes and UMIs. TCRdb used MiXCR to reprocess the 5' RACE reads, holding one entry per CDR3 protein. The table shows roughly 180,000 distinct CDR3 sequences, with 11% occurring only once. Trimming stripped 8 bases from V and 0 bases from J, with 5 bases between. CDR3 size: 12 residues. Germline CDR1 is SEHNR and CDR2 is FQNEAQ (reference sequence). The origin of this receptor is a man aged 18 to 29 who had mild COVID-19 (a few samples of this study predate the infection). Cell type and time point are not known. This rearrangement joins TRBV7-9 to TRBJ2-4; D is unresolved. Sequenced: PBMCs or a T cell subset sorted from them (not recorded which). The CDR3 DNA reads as TGTGCCAGCGGGATAGCCAAAAACATTCAGTACTTC. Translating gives CASGIAKNIQYF.